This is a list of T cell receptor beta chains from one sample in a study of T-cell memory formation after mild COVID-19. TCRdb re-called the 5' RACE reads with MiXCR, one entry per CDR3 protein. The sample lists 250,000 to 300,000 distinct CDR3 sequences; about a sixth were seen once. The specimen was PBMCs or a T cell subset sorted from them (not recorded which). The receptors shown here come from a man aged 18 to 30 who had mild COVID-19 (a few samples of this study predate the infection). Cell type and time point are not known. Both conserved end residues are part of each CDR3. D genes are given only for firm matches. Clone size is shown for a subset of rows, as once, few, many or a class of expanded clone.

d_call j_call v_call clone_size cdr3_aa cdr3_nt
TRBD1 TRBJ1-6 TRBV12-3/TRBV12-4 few CASSSRTGGNSPLHF TGTGCCAGCAGTTCCCGGACAGGGGGTAATTCACCCCTCCACTTT
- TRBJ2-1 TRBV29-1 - CSVGVYEQFF TGCAGCGTTGGGGTCTATGAGCAGTTCTTC
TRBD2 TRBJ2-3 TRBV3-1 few CASSQAGPSGTDTQYF TGTGCCAGCAGCCAAGCGGGACCTAGCGGAACAGATACGCAGTATTTT
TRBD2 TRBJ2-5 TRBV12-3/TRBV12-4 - CASMRGLAKGTQYF TGTGCCAGCATGAGGGGACTAGCTAAGGGGACCCAGTACTTC
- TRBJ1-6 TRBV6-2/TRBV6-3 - CASSPDLGRSPLHF TGTGCCAGCAGCCCCGATCTTGGGCGGTCACCCCTCCACTTT
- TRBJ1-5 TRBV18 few CASSPSFNQPQHF TGTGCCAGCTCACCTTCGTTCAATCAGCCCCAGCATTTT
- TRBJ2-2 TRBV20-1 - CSARNWRGDTGELFF TGCAGTGCTAGAAATTGGCGGGGCGACACCGGGGAGCTGTTTTTT
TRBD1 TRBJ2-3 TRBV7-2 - CASSFGTGLLDTQYF TGTGCCAGCAGCTTTGGGACAGGCCTCCTGGATACGCAGTATTTT
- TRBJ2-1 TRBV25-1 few CASSASWTRSSYNEQFF TGTGCCAGCAGTGCCTCCTGGACCCGGAGCTCCTACAATGAGCAGTTCTTC
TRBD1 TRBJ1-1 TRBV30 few CAWSQGGEAFF TGTGCCTGGAGTCAGGGGGGAGAAGCTTTCTTT
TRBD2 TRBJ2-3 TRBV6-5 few CASSYSTGLAGDIYDPDTQYF TGTGCCAGCAGTTACTCCACCGGACTAGCGGGGGACATTTATGATCCAGATACGCAGTATTTT
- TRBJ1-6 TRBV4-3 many CASSAKADSPLHF TGCGCCAGCAGCGCCAAGGCCGATTCACCCCTCCACTTT
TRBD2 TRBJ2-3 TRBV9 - CASSVVYESGVTDTQYF TGTGCCAGCAGCGTAGTTTACGAGAGCGGGGTCACAGATACGCAGTATTTT
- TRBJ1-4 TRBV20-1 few CSAGRGMNEKLFF TGCAGTGCTGGCCGGGGTATGAATGAAAAACTGTTTTTT
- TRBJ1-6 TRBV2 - CASKGTGNSPLHF TGTGCCAGCAAAGGGACGGGCAATTCACCCCTCCACTTT
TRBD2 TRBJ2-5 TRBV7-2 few CASSLDGTTREAQYF TGTGCCAGCAGCTTAGACGGGACTACCAGGGAGGCCCAGTACTTC
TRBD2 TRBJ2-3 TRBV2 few CASIGLAGARRYF TGTGCCAGCATTGGACTAGCGGGGGCACGGAGGTATTTT
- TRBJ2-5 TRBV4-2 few CASSQAYLRGSQETQYF TGTGCCAGCAGCCAAGCCTATTTACGGGGGAGTCAAGAGACCCAGTACTTC
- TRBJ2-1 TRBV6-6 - CASTQRAPTYNEQFF TGTGCCAGCACCCAGAGGGCTCCTACCTACAATGAGCAGTTCTTC
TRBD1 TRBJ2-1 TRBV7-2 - CASSLQGAIDEQFF TGTGCCAGCAGCTTACAGGGGGCGATCGATGAGCAGTTCTTC
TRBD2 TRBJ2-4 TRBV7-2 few CASSFGIAGVDIQYF TGTGCCAGCAGCTTCGGAATAGCGGGAGTGGACATTCAGTACTTC
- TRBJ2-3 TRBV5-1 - CASSLAVGLDTQYF TGCGCCAGCAGCTTGGCTGTGGGCCTAGATACGCAGTATTTT
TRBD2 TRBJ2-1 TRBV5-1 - CASSLWTSGGGDEQFF TGCGCCAGCAGCCTCTGGACTAGCGGAGGAGGCGATGAGCAGTTCTTC
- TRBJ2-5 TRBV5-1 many CASSLVPREETQYF TGCGCCAGCAGCTTGGTGCCTAGGGAAGAGACCCAGTACTTC
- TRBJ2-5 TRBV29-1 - CSGLRAQGTQYF TGCAGCGGGCTCCGGGCCCAGGGGACCCAGTACTTC
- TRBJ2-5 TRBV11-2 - CASSFSDGETQYF TGTGCCAGCAGCTTCTCGGACGGTGAGACCCAGTACTTC
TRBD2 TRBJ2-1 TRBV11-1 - CASSLSGPLFDEQFF TGTGCCAGCAGCCTTAGCGGGCCCCTTTTTGATGAGCAGTTCTTC
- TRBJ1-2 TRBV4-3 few CASSHAERRAGYGYTF TGCGCCAGCAGCCACGCCGAACGACGGGCGGGCTATGGCTACACCTTC
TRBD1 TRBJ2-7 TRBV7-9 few CASSLDWGQGAYEQYF TGTGCCAGCAGCTTAGACTGGGGACAGGGGGCCTACGAGCAGTACTTC
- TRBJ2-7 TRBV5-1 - CASSLVGEGEQYF TGCGCCAGCAGCTTAGTAGGGGAAGGCGAGCAGTACTTC
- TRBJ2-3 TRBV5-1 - CASSLDYPDTQYF TGCGCCAGCAGCTTGGACTATCCAGATACGCAGTATTTT
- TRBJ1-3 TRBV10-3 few CAISPAGYSGNTIYF TGTGCCATCAGTCCCGCGGGCTACTCTGGAAACACCATATATTTT
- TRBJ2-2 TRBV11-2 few CASSLGAGNTGELFF TGTGCCAGCAGCTTAGGTGCAGGGAACACCGGGGAGCTGTTTTTT
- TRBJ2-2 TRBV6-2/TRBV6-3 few CASSLQNTGELFF TGTGCCAGCAGTCTCCAGAACACCGGGGAGCTGTTTTTT
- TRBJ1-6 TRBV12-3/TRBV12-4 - CASSSGSPLHF TGTGCCAGCAGTTCTGGTTCACCCCTCCACTTT
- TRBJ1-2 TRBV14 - CASSPTAHYGYTF TGTGCCAGCAGCCCCACAGCGCACTATGGCTACACCTTC
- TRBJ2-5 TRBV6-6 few CASTPMGGYQETQYF TGTGCCAGCACTCCCATGGGGGGTTACCAAGAGACCCAGTACTTC
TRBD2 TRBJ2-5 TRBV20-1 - CSARDPISGGSHF TGCAGTGCTAGAGATCCGATTAGCGGGGGGTCCCACTTC
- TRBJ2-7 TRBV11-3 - CASSPGWTDTTYEQYF TGTGCCAGCAGCCCCGGGTGGACTGACACCACCTACGAGCAGTACTTC
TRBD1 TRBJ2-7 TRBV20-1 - CSARQGGFSEQYF TGCAGTGCCCGACAGGGGGGTTTCAGCGAGCAGTACTTC
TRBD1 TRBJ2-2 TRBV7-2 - CASSFRDRNTGELFF TGTGCCAGCAGCTTTCGGGACAGGAACACCGGGGAGCTGTTTTTT
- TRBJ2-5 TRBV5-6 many CASSLGPEETQYF TGTGCCAGCAGCTTGGGTCCAGAAGAGACCCAGTACTTC
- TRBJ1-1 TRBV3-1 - CASSQEGSHREAFF TGTGCCAGCAGCCAAGAGGGCAGCCACAGGGAAGCTTTCTTT
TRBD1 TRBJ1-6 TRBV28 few CASSLPQGGSPLHF TGTGCCAGCAGTTTACCCCAGGGGGGATCACCCCTCCACTTT
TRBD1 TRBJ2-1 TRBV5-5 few CASSSTSGGANEQFF TGTGCCAGCAGCTCGACCTCAGGGGGCGCAAATGAGCAGTTCTTC
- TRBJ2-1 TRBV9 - CASSEGGTFSNEQFF TGTGCCAGCAGCGAGGGGGGGACCTTTTCCAATGAGCAGTTCTTC
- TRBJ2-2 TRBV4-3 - CASSQDWSTVNTGELFF TGCGCCAGCAGCCAAGATTGGTCGACAGTTAACACCGGGGAGCTGTTTTTT
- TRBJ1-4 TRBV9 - CASSPALSATNEKLFF TGTGCCAGCAGCCCGGCCCTGTCTGCAACTAATGAAAAACTGTTTTTT
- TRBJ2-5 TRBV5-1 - CASSLKWKETTQYF TGCGCCAGCAGCTTGAAATGGAAGGAGACGACCCAGTACTTC